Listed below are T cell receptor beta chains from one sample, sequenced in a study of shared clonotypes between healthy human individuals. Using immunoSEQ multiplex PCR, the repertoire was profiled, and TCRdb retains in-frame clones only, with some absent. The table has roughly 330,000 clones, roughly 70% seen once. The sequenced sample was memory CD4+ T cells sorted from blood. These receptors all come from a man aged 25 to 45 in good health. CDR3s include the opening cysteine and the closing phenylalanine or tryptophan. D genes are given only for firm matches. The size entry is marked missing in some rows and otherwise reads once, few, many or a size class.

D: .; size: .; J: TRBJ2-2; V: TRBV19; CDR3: CASSIGHLSTGELFF; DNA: TGTGCCAGTAGTATAGGACATCTTAGTACCGGGGAGCTGTTTTTT
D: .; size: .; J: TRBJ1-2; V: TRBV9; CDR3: CASSAPTVRYYGYTF; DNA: TGTGCCAGCAGCGCACCCACGGTTCGGTACTATGGCTACACCTTC
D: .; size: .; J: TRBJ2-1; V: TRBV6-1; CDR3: CASSWGTSSYNEQFF; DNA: TGTGCCAGCAGTTGGGGTACAAGCTCCTACAATGAGCAGTTCTTC
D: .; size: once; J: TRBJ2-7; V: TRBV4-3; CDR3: CASSQYMSRDSYEQYF; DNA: TGCGCCAGCAGCCAATATATGTCAAGGGACTCCTACGAGCAGTACTTC
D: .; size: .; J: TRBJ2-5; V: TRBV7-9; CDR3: CASSPGYGGGETQYF; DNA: TGTGCCAGCAGCCCCGGTTACGGGGGCGGGGAGACCCAGTACTTC
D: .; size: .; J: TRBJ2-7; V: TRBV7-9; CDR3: CASSSNGITYEQYF; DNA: TGTGCCAGCAGCTCCAATGGGATAACCTACGAGCAGTACTTC
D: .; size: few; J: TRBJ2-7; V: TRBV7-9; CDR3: CASSQRHEQYF; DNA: TGTGCCAGCAGCCAACGCCACGAGCAGTACTTC
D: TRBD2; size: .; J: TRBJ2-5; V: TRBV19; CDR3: CASGTSGMETQYF; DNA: TGTGCCAGTGGGACTAGCGGGATGGAGACCCAGTACTTC
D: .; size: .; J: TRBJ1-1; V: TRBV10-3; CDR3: CAISYPGASEAFF; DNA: TGTGCCATCAGTTACCCGGGTGCGTCTGAAGCTTTCTTT
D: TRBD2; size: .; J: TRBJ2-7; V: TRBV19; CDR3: CASSIRGGEQYF; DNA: TGTGCCAGTAGTATTCGGGGGGGTGAGCAGTACTTC
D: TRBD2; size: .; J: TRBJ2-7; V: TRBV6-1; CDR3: CASSLLADPTYEQYF; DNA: TGTGCCAGCAGCTTACTAGCGGACCCAACCTACGAGCAGTACTTC
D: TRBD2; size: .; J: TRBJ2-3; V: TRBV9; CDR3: CASSTGGHTDTQYF; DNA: TGTGCCAGCAGCACGGGGGGGCACACAGATACGCAGTATTTT
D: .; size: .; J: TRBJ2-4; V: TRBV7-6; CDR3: CASSLGYQNIQYF; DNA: TGTGCCAGCAGCTTAGGTTACCAAAACATTCAGTACTTC
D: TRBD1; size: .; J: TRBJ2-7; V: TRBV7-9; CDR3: CASSSTGSRRQYF; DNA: TGTGCCAGCAGCTCGACAGGGTCGAGACGGCAGTACTTC
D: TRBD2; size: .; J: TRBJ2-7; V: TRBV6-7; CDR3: CASTVLPGLAESRSYEQYF; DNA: TGTGCCAGCACCGTACTACCGGGACTAGCGGAAAGTCGATCCTACGAGCAGTACTTC
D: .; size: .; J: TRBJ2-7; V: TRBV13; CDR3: CASSLGGQGELYEQYF; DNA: TGTGCCAGCAGCTTAGGCGGGCAGGGTGAACTCTACGAGCAGTACTTC
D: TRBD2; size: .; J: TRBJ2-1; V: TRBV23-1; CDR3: CASSQSGGSSHNEQFF; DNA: TGCGCCAGCAGTCAATCCGGCGGGAGTAGCCACAATGAGCAGTTCTTC
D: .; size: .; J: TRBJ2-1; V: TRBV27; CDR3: CASSLFATLSYNEQFF; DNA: TGTGCCAGCAGTTTATTCGCTACACTCTCCTACAATGAGCAGTTCTTC
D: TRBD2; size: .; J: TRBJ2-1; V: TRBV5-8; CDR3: CASGRKGFGLAGYDEQFF; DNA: TGTGCCAGCGGGAGGAAAGGGTTCGGACTAGCGGGTTACGATGAGCAGTTCTTC
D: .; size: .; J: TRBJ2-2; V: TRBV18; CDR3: CASSPSGGHGELFF; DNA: TGTGCCAGCTCACCATCCGGGGGCCACGGGGAGCTGTTTTTT
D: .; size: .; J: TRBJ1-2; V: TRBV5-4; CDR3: CASSLAGDGYTF; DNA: TGTGCCAGCAGCTTGGCTGGGGATGGCTACACCTTC
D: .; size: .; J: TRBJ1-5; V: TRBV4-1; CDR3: CASSQEANQPQHF; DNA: TGCGCCAGCAGCCAAGAGGCCAATCAGCCCCAGCATTTT
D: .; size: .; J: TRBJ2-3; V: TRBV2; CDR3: CASRGGSGNTDTQYF; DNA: TGTGCCAGCAGGGGGGGTAGCGGTAACACAGATACGCAGTATTTT
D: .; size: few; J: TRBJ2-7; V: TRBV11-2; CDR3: CASSLTPASYEQYF; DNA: TGTGCCAGCAGCTTAACTCCGGCCAGCTACGAGCAGTACTTC
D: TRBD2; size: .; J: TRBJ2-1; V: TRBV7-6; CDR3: CASSLTTSGLYNEQFF; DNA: TGTGCCAGCAGCTTGACGACTAGCGGGCTCTACAATGAGCAGTTCTTC
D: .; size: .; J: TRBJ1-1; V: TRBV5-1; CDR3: CASSVTAMNTEAFF; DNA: TGCGCCAGCAGCGTGACAGCTATGAACACTGAAGCTTTCTTT